The present T cell receptor beta chain was sequenced within a study of T cell repertoires in cytomegalovirus infection. Germline V gene lookup returns CDR1 SGHTA and CDR2 FQGNSA. The CDR3 runs 16 residues. Between the trimmed V and J ends, which lost 1 base and 4 bases, there was a span of 16 bases. In TCRdb, the reads were re-called with MiXCR into one record per CDR3 protein. This table has approximately 56,000 distinct CDR3 sequences, roughly a fifth appearing once. With regard to this clonotype: As yet, its antigen is unknown.

Findings and limits, study-wide: The ex vivo response was dominated by HLA-C-restricted CMV-specific TCR beta clonotypes.

This TCR came from a human donor in good health (CMV status not recorded). Some clones in this sample may be carry-over from other donors' samples. V usage is TRBV7-2 and J usage is TRBJ2-5, with TRBD1 as a possible D gene (6 bases). Source: CD8+ T cells from cultured PBMCs, taken from culture after CMV antigen stimulation. Here the CDR3 DNA reads TGTGCCAGCAGCTTAGGGGGGCCCCTCACTATAGAGACCCAGTACTTC. It is translated as CASSLGGPLTIETQYF.